These 9 T cell receptor beta chains share one sample of origin, sequenced in a study of blood T cell repertoires in COVID-19. The protocol was immunoSEQ multiplex PCR, while the TCRdb copy is restricted to in-frame clones and leaves out a portion. The sample has roughly 570,000 clones; about 89% are singletons. Material: peripheral blood. The receptors here all came from a woman aged 50 to 65 with COVID-19, enrolled during active disease.

This clone was found once. V and J are TRBV11-2 and TRBJ2-7; 8 bases line up with TRBD2. The CDR3 runs 12 residues. V shed 3 bases and J 7 bases; nucleotides not matched to a gene: 2. Germline assignment: CDR1 SGHAT and CDR2 FQNNGV. CDR3 bases: TGTGCCAGCAGCTTGGGGACTAGAGAGCAGTACTTC. Its translation is CASSLGTREQYF.

The chain uses TRBV19 and TRBJ2-3; weak D call: TRBD2 (5 bases). The CDR3 length is 15 residues. From germline, CDR1 is LNHDA and CDR2 SQIVND (reference sequence). The germline V and J ends were trimmed by 1 base and 2 bases, with 10 bases remaining between them. The CDR3 region has the DNA TGTGCCAGTAGTATAGTTGAGGGTCCCACAGATACGCAGTATTTT. Its protein is CASSIVEGPTDTQYF.

This chain links TRBV7-8 with TRBJ1-1, with TRBD1 identical over 9 bases. This CDR3 spans 16 amino acids. The J segment lost 4 bases and the V segment lost 4 bases, leaving 10 bases of the junction unmatched. Germline values: CDR1 SGHVS, CDR2 FQNEAQ. In DNA, the CDR3 is TGTGCCAGCAGCTGGGGGACAGGGCAGTTGAGCACTGAAGCTTTCTTT. It encodes CASSWGTGQLSTEAFF.

To note about this clone: At the DNA level, this CDR3 is encoded by other sequences in the same sample as well. The chain couples TRBV6-5 to TRBJ1-1, with unresolved D. The germline V and J ends were trimmed by 5 bases and 1 base, with 2 bases remaining between them. The CDR3 is 11 residues long. Germline values: CDR1 MNHEY, CDR2 SVGAGI. CDR3 amino acids: CASSRNTEAFF. The CDR3 nucleotides are TGTGCCAGCAGTCGGAACACTGAAGCTTTCTTT.

The gene calls are TRBV10-3 and TRBJ1-2; 10 positions match TRBD1. Germline V gene data show CDR1 as ENHRY and CDR2 as SYGVKD. There are 16 residues in the CDR3. The ends lost 11 bases at V and 4 bases at J; junction bases unmatched: 16. DNA for the CDR3: TGTGCCGTACCCTTACGGGGGACAGGGGCGACCTATGGCTACACCTTC. Amino acids: CAVPLRGTGATYGYTF.

This clone was detected only once. The chain recombines TRBV5-1 with TRBJ2-7; 14 nucleotides line up with TRBD2. Germline CDR1 and CDR2: SGHRS and YFSETQ. The CDR3 length is 15 residues. V gave up 0 bases and J gave up 12 bases; unmatched junction bases: 8. The CDR3 loop reads CASSLGGLAGAPRYF. DNA for the CDR3: TGCGCCAGCAGCTTGGGGGGACTAGCGGGGGCCCCGCGGTACTTC.

The rearrangement links TRBV5-1 to TRBJ1-3; 8 bases are a match to TRBD1. The CDR3 runs to 17 residues. V dropped 0 bases and J dropped 3; count of bases not matched to a gene: 8. CDR1 is SGHRS, CDR2 YFSETQ, per germline. CDR3 nucleotide sequence: TGCGCCAGCAGCTTGGGACCGCAGGGGGCGGGTGGAAACACCATATATTTT. This codes for CASSLGPQGAGGNTIYF.

The rearrangement joins TRBV10-3 to TRBJ1-2; 9 nucleotides align to TRBD1. The CDR3 sequence is 16 residues long. Per the germline V gene, CDR1 is ENHRY and CDR2 is SYGVKD. V shed 4 bases, J shed 8 bases, and the junction held 14 bases outside the gene matches. CDR3 in DNA: TGTGCCATCAGTGGGGACAGGGAGGGGCACTCGAGCGGCTACACCTTC. Translating gives CAISGDREGHSSGYTF.

The chain links TRBV28 to TRBJ2-1; TRBD2 agrees at 11 bases. Trimming cost V 5 bases and J 4 bases; bases outside gene matches: 7. This CDR3 comprises 16 residues. CDR1 and CDR2 (germline): MDHEN, SYDVKM. The CDR3 loop reads CASSENSGGVYNEQFF. The CDR3, as DNA: TGTGCCAGCAGTGAGAATAGCGGGGGGGTTTACAATGAGCAGTTCTTC.